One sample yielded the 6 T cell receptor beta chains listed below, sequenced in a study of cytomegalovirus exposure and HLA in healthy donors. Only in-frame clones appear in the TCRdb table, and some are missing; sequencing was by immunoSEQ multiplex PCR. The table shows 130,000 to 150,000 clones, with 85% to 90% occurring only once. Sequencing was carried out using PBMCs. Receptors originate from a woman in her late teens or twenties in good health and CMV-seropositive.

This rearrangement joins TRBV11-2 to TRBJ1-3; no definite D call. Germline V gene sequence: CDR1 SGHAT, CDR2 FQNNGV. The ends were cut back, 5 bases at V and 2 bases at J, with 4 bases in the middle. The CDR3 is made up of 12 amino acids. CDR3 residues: CASSGPGNTIYF. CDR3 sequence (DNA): TGTGCCAGCAGCGGGCCTGGAAACACCATATATTTT.

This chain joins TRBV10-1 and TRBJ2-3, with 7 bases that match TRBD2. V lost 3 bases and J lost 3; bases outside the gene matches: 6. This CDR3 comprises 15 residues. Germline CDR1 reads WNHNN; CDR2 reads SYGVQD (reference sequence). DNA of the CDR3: TGCGCCAGCAGTGACGGACTAGGACTGACAGATACGCAGTATTTT. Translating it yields CASSDGLGLTDTQYF.

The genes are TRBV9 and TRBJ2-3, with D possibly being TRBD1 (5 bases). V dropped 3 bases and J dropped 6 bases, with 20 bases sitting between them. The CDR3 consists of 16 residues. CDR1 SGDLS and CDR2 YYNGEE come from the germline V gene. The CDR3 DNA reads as TGTGCCAGCAGCGCCCGTGCGCCAGGGTCTGGGGATACGCAGTATTTT. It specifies CASSARAPGSGDTQYF.

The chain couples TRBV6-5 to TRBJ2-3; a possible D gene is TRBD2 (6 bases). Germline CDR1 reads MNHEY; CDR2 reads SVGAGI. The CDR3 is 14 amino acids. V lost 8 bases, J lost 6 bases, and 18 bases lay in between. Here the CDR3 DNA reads TGTGCCAGCTCCTCGGAGGGCCCCGTGGATACGCAGTATTTT. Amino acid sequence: CASSSEGPVDTQYF.

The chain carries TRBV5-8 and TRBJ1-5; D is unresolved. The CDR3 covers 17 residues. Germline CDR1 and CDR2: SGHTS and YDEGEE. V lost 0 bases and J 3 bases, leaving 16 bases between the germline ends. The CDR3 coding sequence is TGTGCCAGCAGCTTGGCCGCGGACTCCCAAACCAATCAGCCCCAGCATTTT. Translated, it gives CASSLAADSQTNQPQHF.

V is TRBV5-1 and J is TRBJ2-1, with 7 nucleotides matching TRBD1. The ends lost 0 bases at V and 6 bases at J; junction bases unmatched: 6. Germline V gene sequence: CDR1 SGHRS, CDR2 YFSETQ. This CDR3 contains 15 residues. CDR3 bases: TGCGCCAGCAGCTTGGAGGGACAGTTCGGCAATGAGCAGTTCTTC. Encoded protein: CASSLEGQFGNEQFF.